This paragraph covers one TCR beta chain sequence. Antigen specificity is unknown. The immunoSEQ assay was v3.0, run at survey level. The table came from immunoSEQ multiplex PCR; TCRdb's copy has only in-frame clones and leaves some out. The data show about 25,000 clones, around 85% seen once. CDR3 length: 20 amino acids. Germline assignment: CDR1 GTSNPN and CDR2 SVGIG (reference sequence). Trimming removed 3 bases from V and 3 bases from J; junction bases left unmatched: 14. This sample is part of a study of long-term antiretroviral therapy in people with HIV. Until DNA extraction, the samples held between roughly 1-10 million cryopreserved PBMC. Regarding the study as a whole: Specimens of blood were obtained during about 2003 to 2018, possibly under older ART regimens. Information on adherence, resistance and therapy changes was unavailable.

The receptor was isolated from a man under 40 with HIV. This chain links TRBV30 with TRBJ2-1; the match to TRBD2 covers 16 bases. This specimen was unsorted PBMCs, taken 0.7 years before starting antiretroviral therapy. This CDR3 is CAWREARGLAGGPRYNEQFF. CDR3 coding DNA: TGTGCCTGGAGGGAGGCAAGGGGACTAGCGGGGGGGCCTCGCTACAATGAGCAGTTCTTC.